This T cell receptor beta chain was observed in a study of cytomegalovirus exposure and HLA in healthy donors (dated by TCRdb to the late 2010s). General notes on the study: An earlier analysis of a few hundred of the donors reported 250 to 350 Gb of sequence data and some 110 million unique TCR beta sequences obtained from some 200 million T cells. To predict cytomegalovirus infection status, the study brought together high-throughput TCR immunosequencing, statistical association of individual TCRs with disease status, and machine learning. About 300 gigabases of sequencing data and tens of millions of unique TCR sequences were included in an early release covering 550 to 650 HLA-typed donors. The number of donors typed differed by locus, with 629-630 for A, B, C, DRB1 and DQB1, more than 500 for DQA1, nearly 610 for DPA1, and 450 to 480 for DPB1. HLA typing covered class I and class II loci at four-digit resolution. The study aimed to test whether signatures of past pathogen exposure could be identified by cataloging public T cell receptors. In an earlier analysis of a few hundred of the donors, high-throughput TCR beta sequencing was used to judge whether each TCR beta V gene segment behaved as functional or pseudogenic. Among a few hundred genotyped donors of the cohort, an average of around 240,000 unique TCR beta nucleotide sequences were sequenced per donor, 15% to 20% of them non-productive. Rather than drawing on any new phenotypic data, the later analysis identified candidate immune exposures from TCR beta sequences and the way those sequences occurred across donors. The study profiled the T cell repertoires of 550 to 700 subjects by immunosequencing and related them to cytomegalovirus serostatus. Besides the first cohort of hundreds of subjects, a separate validation cohort made up of roughly 130 different subjects was used. Every discovery cohort repertoire had been produced on one sequencing platform. Alongside the repertoire data, information on donor age, sex, ethnicity and CMV serostatus was compiled. A later analysis re-analyzed previously published TCR beta repertoires from approximately 670 donors and added high-resolution HLA genotyping to study TCR occurrence patterns. Among the roughly 370 genotyped donors, under 90% belonged to the genetic ancestry cluster associated with self-reported Caucasian donors. Several DR-DQ haplotypes were treated as single units for association and clustering because of strong linkage in the cohort. In a later genetic analysis, genome-wide SNP genotypes for about 65% of the roughly 700 donors were used, and that subset was treated as a discovery cohort. Study-level results and caveats: In the study, some 180 TCR beta chains were listed as associated with cytomegalovirus. The classifier was reported to diagnose cytomegalovirus status with high specificity and sensitivity in both the original and validation cohorts. A further reported finding was that TCR beta sequences accurately predicted the HLA-A and HLA-B alleles for most subjects in the first cohort. For the cohort, immune exposure information was limited to CMV serostatus. Because counts were too low, about 15 rarely observed V segments, including chromosome 9 orphons, were left out of the earlier analysis of over 550 of the donors. According to a later analysis, TCR association rates differed among HLA loci, with DRB1 alleles showing the most associated TCRs and HLA-C alleles showing the fewest. HLA typing was unavailable for some donors at each locus, so association tests used only the typed subset. The authors suggested that the approach could potentially be extended to other disease states and immunological phenotypes. An association between a missense DCLRE1C variant and V-gene and J-gene trimming of TCR beta chains was found in a later genetic analysis and replicated in an independent cohort. The cohort was sequenced for TCR beta chains only, and without alpha or paired-chain data the features that could be detected were limited. In a later analysis, HLA-associated TCR beta chains were found to be more clonally expanded and to have lower generation probabilities than equally common non-associated chains. A later analysis found that most CMV-associated TCR beta chains appeared HLA-restricted, with HLA associations seemingly driven largely by CMV exposure. In vitro tests confirmed that a few of the cytomegalovirus-associated TCR beta chains recognize cytomegalovirus antigens. In a later analysis, 16,951 TCR beta sequences were associated with specific HLA alleles at a false discovery rate of 0.05. While some public TCRs were present in many individuals, most TCR sequences turned up only very rarely across donors. Compared with the approximately 670-donor mean, donors in an Asian-associated ancestry cluster had fewer N-insertions in productive TCRs, according to a later genetic analysis. A later analysis reported that several top co-occurrence clusters appeared linked to parvovirus B19, influenza, CMV and Epstein-Barr virus. Broadly in line with IMGT annotations, most TCR beta V segments showed up in productive rearrangements about 87% or about 30% of the time in an earlier analysis of 450 to 750 of the donors. Correlated functional status among segregating V segments might reflect linkage disequilibrium, but an unknown experimental factor could not be ruled out. A cluster of highly shared sequence variants was judged likely to represent a technical artifact of the sequencing pipeline. Strong co-occurrence of HLA alleles, especially DR and DQ, made assigning TCR associations to individual alleles difficult. Some IMGT-functional V segments, including TRBV6-2 and TRBV6-3, could not be told apart with the 87-base-pair reads, so those segments were excluded. Presence/absence analyses assumed roughly uniform sequencing depth across donors, an assumption that may not hold.

The cohort comprised fewer than 700 healthy bone marrow donors. At the time of sampling, every cohort member was nominally healthy, though immune exposures that went unrecorded were likely present. The donor tested CMV seronegative, placing the donor among the 350 or so seronegative members of the cohort. A peripheral blood sample was provided by each donor, and peripheral blood mononuclear cells were used for TCR beta sequencing. The Qiagen DNeasy Blood Extraction Kit was used to extract genomic DNA from the blood cell samples. Based on the germline V gene (reference sequence), the CDR1 and CDR2 sequences are MNHEY and SMNVEV. The CDR3 runs 14 residues from the cysteine to the phenylalanine. This entry keeps only the CDR3 DNA: 42 bases, framed from base 1. Germline trimming amounts to 5 bases on V and 5 bases on J, with 6 as the count of junction bases outside the gene matches. Library method: the immunoSEQ multiplex PCR assay. For the multiplex PCR, a mixture combining 60 forward primers for TCR Vbeta segments and 13 reverse primers for TCR Jbeta segments was used. A multiplex PCR assay on genomic DNA amplified the CDR3 region of rearranged TCR beta genes. Amplified TCR beta libraries were sequenced as 87-base-pair reads on the Illumina HiSeq System. As for how the authors treated the data: In a later analysis, roughly 80 million unique TCR beta chains were counted across the approximately 640 repertoires, and around 10 million of these chains were shared by at least two donors. A nearest-neighbor algorithm error-corrected the raw reads and collapsed the reads into unique sequences, merging closely related sequences to remove PCR and sequencing errors. To assign V, D and J gene segments, CDR3 sequences were aligned to IMGT reference sequences. For a sequence to be retained, a match of at least six nucleotides was required to both a V gene segment and a J gene segment. Rearrangements were called productive when the CDR3 lacked stop codons and stayed in frame with V and J; all others were non-productive. Following IMGT convention, CDR3 was defined as the stretch from the second conserved V-encoded cysteine up to the conserved J-encoded phenylalanine. Sequences without an unambiguous match to a single V gene segment were excluded from the earlier analysis of a few hundred of the donors. In an earlier analysis of more than 500 of the donors, a V segment was called functional when productive rearrangements were above 56.7%, and segregating when the standard deviation between donors exceeded 5%. A statistical classification framework was developed to diagnose cytomegalovirus status using the catalog of TCR beta chain sequences. In a later analysis, TCR nucleotide sequences were compared against IMGT/GENE-DB human TR gene sequences so that V and J genes could be assigned. A later analysis assigned CDR3 sequences and most-parsimonious VDJ recombination scenarios with the TCRdist pipeline. In a later analysis, each TCR beta chain was defined by its CDR3 amino acid sequence together with its V-gene family, and reads without a unique V-gene family were excluded. A later analysis removed 450 to 600 highly shared, low-generation-probability nucleotide sequences to deal with suspected cross-contamination and a sequencing artifact. For each public chain, a later analysis derived a clonal expansion index from normalized ranks of inferred template counts within each repertoire. Generation probabilities in a later analysis came from a VDJ recombination model fitted to out-of-frame rearrangements, and those results were checked against IGoR. In a later analysis, TCR-TCR, TCR-HLA and TCR-CMV co-occurrence was scored with hypergeometric tests, and a repertoire-size bias correction was applied to TCR pairs. In a later analysis, false discovery rates were estimated by permuting HLA or CMV assignments 20 times. In a later analysis, co-occurring TCRs were grouped using DBSCAN, and TCRdist sequence similarity was added for clustering within HLA-allele-positive subsets. Co-occurrence clustering excluded repertoires with fewer than 30,000 or more than 120,000 public chains, plus five with anomalous nucleotide sharing. TCRdb provides this immuneACCESS table in a form limited to in-frame rearrangements. Some clones are lacking; in checked studies, under half of them reflect an unresolved V gene, and why the rest are absent is not known. The V and J calls and clone size were taken over from that table, and D and trimming were inferred from the DNA. For this sample there are about 160,000 clones; 81% appear just once. The ten biggest clones cover roughly 13% of the sample.

Points on this clone: There is no known antigen for this receptor. No clone much larger than this one lies a single base away; base qualities are absent.

This clonotype originated in a woman in her forties or fifties in good health and CMV-seronegative. The sample was PBMCs. The rearranged chain carries TRBV27 and TRBJ1-2; TRBD1 fits 9 bases in the junction. Here is the DNA: TGTGCCAGCAGTCCCCGGGACAGGGCGTATGGCTACACCTTC. Its translation is CASSPRDRAYGYTF.